This TCR beta chain is drawn from a study of long-term antiretroviral therapy in people with HIV. Study conclusions and caveats: The range of CDR3 lengths in HIV repertoires proved narrower than that found in controls.

Assay version v3.0 of immunoSEQ was used, and it was run at survey level. The data were produced by immunoSEQ multiplex PCR, yet TCRdb's version contains in-frame clones alone and is incomplete. This table has 29,000 or so clones, 93% appearing once. Trimming took off 2 bases at V and 0 bases at J, with 10 bases between the two ends. The CDR3 runs to 15 residues. Germline values: CDR1 LGHNA, CDR2 YSLEER. This clone was recorded only once. Its antigen is undetermined. The source is a woman aged 40 to 50 with HIV. V and J are TRBV4-3 and TRBJ1-1; D ambiguous. The sample was unsorted PBMCs, taken approximately 6.3 years after starting antiretroviral therapy. The chain's CDR3 is CASSQQRTVNTEAFF. For the CDR3, the DNA is TGCGCCAGCAGCCAACAGCGTACAGTGAACACTGAAGCTTTCTTT.